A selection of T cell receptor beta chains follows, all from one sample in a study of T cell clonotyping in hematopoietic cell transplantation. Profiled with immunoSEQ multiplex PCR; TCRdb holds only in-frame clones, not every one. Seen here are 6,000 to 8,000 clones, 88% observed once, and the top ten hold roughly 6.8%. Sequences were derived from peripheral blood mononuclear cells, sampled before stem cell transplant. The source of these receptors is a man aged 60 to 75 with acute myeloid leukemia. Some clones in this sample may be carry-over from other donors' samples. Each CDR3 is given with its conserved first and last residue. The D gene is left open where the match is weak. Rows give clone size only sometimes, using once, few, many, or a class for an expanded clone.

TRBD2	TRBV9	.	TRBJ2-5	CASSVGPLGLAGGHQRTQYF	TGTGCCAGCAGCGTAGGGCCCCTGGGACTAGCGGGGGGCCATCAACGGACCCAGTACTTC
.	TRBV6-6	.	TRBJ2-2	CASSYGAGAVAGELFF	TGTGCCAGCAGTTACGGGGCGGGGGCCGTCGCCGGGGAGCTGTTTTTT
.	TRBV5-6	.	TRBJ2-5	CASSPGIRRGTQYF	TGTGCCAGCAGCCCCGGAATTCGCCGAGGGACCCAGTACTTC
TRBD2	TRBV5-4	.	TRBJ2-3	CASSPSGRNTDTQYF	TGTGCCAGCAGCCCTAGCGGGCGAAACACAGATACGCAGTATTTT
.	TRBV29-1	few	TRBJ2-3	CSVEDSTDTQYF	TGCAGCGTTGAGGATAGCACAGATACGCAGTATTTT
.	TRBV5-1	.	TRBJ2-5	CASSAVGWQETQYF	TGCGCCAGCAGCGCGGTAGGGTGGCAAGAGACCCAGTACTTC
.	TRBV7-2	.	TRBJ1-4	CASSLDSVGGEKLFF	TGTGCCAGCAGCTTAGACTCCGTAGGGGGTGAAAAACTGTTTTTT
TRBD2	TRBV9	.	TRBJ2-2	CASSVLSWSGGASGELFF	TGTGCCAGCAGCGTACTCTCGTGGAGCGGGGGGGCCTCCGGGGAGCTGTTTTTT
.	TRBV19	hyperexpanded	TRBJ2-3	CASSMWDSTSTDTQYF	TGTGCCAGTAGTATGTGGGACTCTACTAGCACAGATACGCAGTATTTT
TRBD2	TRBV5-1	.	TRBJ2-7	CASRPGGLAGGPETYEQYF	TGCGCCAGCAGGCCCGGGGGACTAGCGGGAGGGCCTGAGACCTACGAGCAGTACTTC
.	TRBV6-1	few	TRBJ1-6	CASMRSRADSPLHF	TGTGCCAGCATGCGATCACGGGCCGATTCACCCCTCCACTTT
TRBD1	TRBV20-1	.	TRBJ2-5	CSPRGPETQYF	TGCAGTCCCAGGGGGCCGGAGACCCAGTACTTC
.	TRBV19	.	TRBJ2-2	CASSRSTEGTGELFF	TGTGCCAGTAGCCGATCAACGGAGGGGACCGGGGAGCTGTTTTTT
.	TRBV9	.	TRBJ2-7	CASSVEEVGAVEQYF	TGTGCCAGCAGCGTAGAAGAGGTCGGGGCTGTGGAGCAGTACTTC
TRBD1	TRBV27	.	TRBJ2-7	CASSLSGTAYEQYF	TGTGCCAGCAGTTTATCGGGGACAGCTTACGAGCAGTACTTC
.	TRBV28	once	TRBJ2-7	CASGTGVYEQYF	TGTGCCAGCGGAACGGGAGTATACGAGCAGTACTTC
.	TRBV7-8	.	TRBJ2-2	CASSLSASAGTGELFF	TGTGCCAGCAGCTTAAGCGCTAGCGCCGGCACCGGGGAGCTGTTTTTT
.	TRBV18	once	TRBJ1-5	CASSHTNADSINQPQHF	TGTGCCAGCTCACACACTAACGCCGACAGTATCAATCAGCCCCAGCATTTT
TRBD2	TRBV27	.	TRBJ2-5	CASSLTSGQETQYF	TGTGCCAGCAGCCTTACTAGCGGACAAGAGACCCAGTACTTC
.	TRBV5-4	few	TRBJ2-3	CASSLWAAVDTQYF	TGTGCCAGCAGCTTGTGGGCCGCCGTGGATACGCAGTATTTT